A single sample is the source of the 8 T cell receptor beta chains below, sequenced in a study of blood T cell repertoires in COVID-19. The method was immunoSEQ multiplex PCR; TCRdb's version includes in-frame clones alone and lacks a portion of them. Of roughly 150,000 clones detected, about 85% appear once; the ten largest clones hold about 5.8%. Specimen: peripheral blood. The source is a woman between 45 and 65 years old with COVID-19, enrolled during active disease.

The chain's CDR3 is CASSSRYSNQPQHF. The CDR3 nucleotides are TGTGCCAGCAGCTCCCGCTATAGCAATCAGCCCCAGCATTTT. The chain is built from TRBV5-5 and TRBJ1-5, with unresolved D. The CDR3 sequence is 14 residues long. Germline lookup yields CDR1 SGHKS and CDR2 YYEKEE (reference sequence). V lost 3 bases and J 0 bases, leaving 7 bases between the germline ends.

The chain is built from TRBV19 and TRBJ1-5, with D hard to call. The CDR3 has 12 amino acids. The V and J ends lost 5 bases and 4 bases respectively, with 6 bases between them. Germline lookup yields CDR1 LNHDA and CDR2 SQIVND (reference sequence). Written as DNA, the CDR3 is TGTGCCAGTAGTCTAATAAATCAGCCCCAGCATTTT. Residues: CASSLINQPQHF. The variable domain in full, with the rest retrieved from reference TRBV19 and TRBJ1-5, is DGGITQSPKYLFRKEGQNVTLSCEQNLNHDAMYWYRQDPGQGLRLIYYSQIVNDFQKGDIAEGYSVSREKKESFPLTVTSAQKNPTAFYLCASSLINQPQHFGDGTRLSIL.

The rearrangement joins TRBV25-1 to TRBJ2-7; 16 bases map to TRBD2. The CDR3 extends over 15 amino acids. V shed 8 bases, J shed 2 bases, and the junction held 3 bases outside the gene matches. In germline, CDR1 is MGHDK, CDR2 SYGVNS. The CDR3 DNA reads TGTGCCAGCGCCGGGACTAGCGGGGGGGCCTACGAGCAGTACTTC. It encodes CASAGTSGGAYEQYF.

The V gene is TRBV6-5, the J gene TRBJ2-2, with TRBD1 matching 11 bases. Germline values: CDR1 MNHEY, CDR2 SVGAGI. The V and J ends lost 6 bases and 6 bases, in that order; junction bases with no gene match: 6. CDR3 length: 15 amino acids. DNA of the CDR3: TGTGCCAGCAGCTCCGGGACAGGGGGTCCCGGGGAGCTGTTTTTT. The encoded protein is CASSSGTGGPGELFF.

The CDR3 here is CASSLRRGDNSPLHF. CDR3 nucleotides: TGCGCCAGCAGCTTGCGGCGAGGTGATAATTCACCCCTCCACTTT. The chain carries TRBV5-1 and TRBJ1-6, with D unresolved. Germline V gene data show CDR1 as SGHRS and CDR2 as YFSETQ. CDR3 length equals 15 residues. V was pared by 1 base and J by 5 bases, with 10 bases between.

The chain recombines TRBV30 with TRBJ2-5; 10 positions agree with TRBD1. The CDR3 consists of 13 residues. CDR1 is GTSNPN and CDR2 is SVGIG in the germline V gene (reference sequence). V lost 5 bases and J lost 4; bases outside the gene matches: 4. CDR3: CAWGTGVGETQYF. The CDR3, as DNA: TGTGCCTGGGGGACAGGGGTAGGAGAGACCCAGTACTTC.

This chain links TRBV10-1 with TRBJ2-4; no definite D call. Germline CDR1 WNHNN, CDR2 SYGVQD (reference sequence). Trimming shortened V by 2 bases and J by 0 bases, and 11 bases separated the two germline ends. The CDR3 is made up of 16 amino acids. The CDR3 protein is CASSEGSSIAKNIQYF. The CDR3 DNA reads TGCGCCAGCAGTGAGGGCAGTAGCATAGCCAAAAACATTCAGTACTTC.

The J gene is TRBJ2-1, the V gene TRBV7-9; 11 positions match TRBD2. In germline, CDR1 is SEHNR, CDR2 FQNEAQ (reference sequence). With 5 bases clipped from V and 7 bases from J, the junction kept 13 bases outside the gene matches. This CDR3 is 17 amino acids long. The CDR3 DNA follows: TGTGCCAGCAGCCCAAAGGGACTAGCGGTTTTAATGAATGAGCAGTTCTTC. Its protein is CASSPKGLAVLMNEQFF.